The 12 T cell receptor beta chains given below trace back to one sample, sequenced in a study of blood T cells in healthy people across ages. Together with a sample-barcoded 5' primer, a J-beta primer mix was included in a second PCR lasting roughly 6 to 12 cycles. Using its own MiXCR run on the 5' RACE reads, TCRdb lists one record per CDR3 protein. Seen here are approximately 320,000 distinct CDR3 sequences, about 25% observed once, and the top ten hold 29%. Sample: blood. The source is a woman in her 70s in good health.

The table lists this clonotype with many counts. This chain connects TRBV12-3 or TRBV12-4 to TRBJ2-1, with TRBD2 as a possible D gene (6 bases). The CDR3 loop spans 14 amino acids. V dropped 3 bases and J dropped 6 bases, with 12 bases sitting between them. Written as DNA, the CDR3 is TGTGCCAGCAGTTTGGCGGGACTGGTCAATGAGCAGTTCTTC. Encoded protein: CASSLAGLVNEQFF.

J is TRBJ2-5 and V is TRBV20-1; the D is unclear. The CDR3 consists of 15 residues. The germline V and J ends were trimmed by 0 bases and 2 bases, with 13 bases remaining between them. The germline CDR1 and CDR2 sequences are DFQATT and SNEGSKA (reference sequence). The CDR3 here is CSARDGARQQETQYF. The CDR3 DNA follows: TGCAGTGCTAGAGATGGAGCTAGGCAACAAGAGACCCAGTACTTC.

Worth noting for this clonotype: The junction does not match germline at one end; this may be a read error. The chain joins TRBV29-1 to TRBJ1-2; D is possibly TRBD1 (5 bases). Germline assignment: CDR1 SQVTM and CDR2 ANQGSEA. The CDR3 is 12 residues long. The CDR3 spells CGVERGNYGYTF. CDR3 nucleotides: TGCGGCGTTGAAAGGGGTAACTATGGCTACACCTTC.

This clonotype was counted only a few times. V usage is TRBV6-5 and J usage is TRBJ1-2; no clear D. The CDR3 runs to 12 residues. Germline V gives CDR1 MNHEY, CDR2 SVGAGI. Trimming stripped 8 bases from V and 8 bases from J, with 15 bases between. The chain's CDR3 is CASGSPVGGYTF. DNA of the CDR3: TGTGCCAGCGGTAGCCCGGTAGGCGGCTACACCTTC.

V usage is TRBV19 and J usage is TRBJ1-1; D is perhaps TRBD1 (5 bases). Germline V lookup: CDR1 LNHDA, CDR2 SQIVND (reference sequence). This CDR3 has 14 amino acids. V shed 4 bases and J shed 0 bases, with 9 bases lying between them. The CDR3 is CASSNPTVNTEAFF. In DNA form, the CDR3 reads TGTGCCAGTAGTAACCCGACAGTGAACACTGAAGCTTTCTTT.

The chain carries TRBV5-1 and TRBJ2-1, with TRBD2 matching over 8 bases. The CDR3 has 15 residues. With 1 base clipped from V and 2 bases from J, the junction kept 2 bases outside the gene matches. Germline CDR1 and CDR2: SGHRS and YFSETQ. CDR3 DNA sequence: TGCGCCAGCAGCTTGTTAGCGGGACCCTACAATGAGCAGTTCTTC. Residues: CASSLLAGPYNEQFF. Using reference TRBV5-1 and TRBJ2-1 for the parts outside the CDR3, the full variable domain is KAGVTQTPRYLIKTRGQQVTLSCSPISGHRSVSWYQQTPGQGLQFLFEYFSETQRNKGNFPGRFSGRQFSNSRSEMNVSTLELGDSALYLCASSLLAGPYNEQFFGPGTRLTVL.

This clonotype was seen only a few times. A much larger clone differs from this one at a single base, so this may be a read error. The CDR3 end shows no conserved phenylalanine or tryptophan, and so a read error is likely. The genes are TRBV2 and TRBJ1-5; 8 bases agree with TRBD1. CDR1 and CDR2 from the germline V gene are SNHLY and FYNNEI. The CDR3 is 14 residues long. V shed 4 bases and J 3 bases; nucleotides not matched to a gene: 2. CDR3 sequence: CASSGQGFNQPQHL. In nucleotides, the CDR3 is TGTGCCAGCAGTGGACAGGGGTTCAATCAGCCCCAGCATCTT.

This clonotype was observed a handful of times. The DNA for the CDR3 is TGTGCCAGCAGCAAAGATCGACAGGGCAATCAGCCCCAGCATTTT. This codes for CASSKDRQGNQPQHF. The chain recombines TRBV21-1 with TRBJ1-5; the tabulated D call, TRBD1, remains unverified against the DNA. TRBV21-1 counts as a pseudogene. The CDR3 extends over 15 amino acids.

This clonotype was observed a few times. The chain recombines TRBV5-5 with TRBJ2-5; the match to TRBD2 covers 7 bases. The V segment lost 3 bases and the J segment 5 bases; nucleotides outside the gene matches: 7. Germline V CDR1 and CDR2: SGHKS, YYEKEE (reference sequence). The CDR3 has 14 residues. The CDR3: CASSSGLTGETQYF. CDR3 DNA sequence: TGTGCCAGCAGCTCGGGACTAACCGGGGAGACCCAGTACTTC.

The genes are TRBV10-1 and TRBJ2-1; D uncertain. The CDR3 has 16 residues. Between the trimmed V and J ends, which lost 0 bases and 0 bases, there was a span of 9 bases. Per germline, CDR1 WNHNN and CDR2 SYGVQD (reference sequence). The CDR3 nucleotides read TGCGCCAGCAGTGAGTCTTCGACAAGCTCCTACAATGAGCAGTTCTTC. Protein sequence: CASSESSTSSYNEQFF.

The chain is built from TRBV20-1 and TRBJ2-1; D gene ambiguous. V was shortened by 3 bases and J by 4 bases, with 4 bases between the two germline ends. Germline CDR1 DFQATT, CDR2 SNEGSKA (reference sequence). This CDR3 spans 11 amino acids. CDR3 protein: CSASGYNEQFF. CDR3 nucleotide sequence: TGCAGTGCTAGCGGGTACAATGAGCAGTTCTTC.

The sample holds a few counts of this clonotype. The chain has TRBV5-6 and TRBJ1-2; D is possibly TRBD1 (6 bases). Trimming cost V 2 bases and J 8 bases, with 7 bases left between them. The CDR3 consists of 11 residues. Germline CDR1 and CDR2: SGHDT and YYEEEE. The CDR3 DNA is TGTGCCAGCAGCTTTGGGGGCGGCTACACCTTC. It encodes CASSFGGGYTF.